This T cell receptor beta chain was sequenced in a study of Ad26.COV2.S vaccination and SARS-CoV-2 variants. Study in general: It was the COV1001 Ad26.COV2.S trial arm that included the donor.

V lost 5 bases, J lost 4 bases, and 11 bases stayed unmatched. This CDR3 is 15 amino acids long. CDR1 and CDR2 from the germline V gene are LGHDT and YNNKEL (reference sequence). Sample treatment: over 15 received Ad26.COV2.S at low or high dose, single or two shots; several received placebo; per-sample allocation not given. Samples analyzed were those drawn on day 63 after the first vaccine or placebo injection. Vaccination used an Ad26 vector expressing Wuhan-strain SARS-CoV-2 spike. Generated by immunoSEQ multiplex PCR, the TCRdb table keeps only in-frame clones and is missing some. The sample has fewer than 300,000 clones, 87% seen once.

The chain recombines TRBV3-1 (or the pseudogene TRBV3-2) with TRBJ2-7; 7 positions match TRBD2. This receptor was obtained from a person between 18 and 60 years old who received the Ad26.COV2.S COVID-19 vaccine or a placebo. Source: peripheral blood, taken in a trial of Ad26.COV2.S vaccine versus placebo. In nucleotides, the CDR3 is TGTGCCAGCAGCGCGAGGACTCCGCGGGGGTACGAGCAGTACTTC. It is translated as CASSARTPRGYEQYF.